The rows below give T cell receptor beta chains drawn from one sample of a study of cytomegalovirus exposure and HLA in healthy donors. Measured with immunoSEQ multiplex PCR; TCRdb has only the in-frame clones, and not every one. The profile shows around 130,000 clones, 89% of them singletons. Sequenced sample: PBMCs. The receptors shown here come from a man between 25 and 39 years old in good health and CMV-seronegative. Both conserved end residues are part of each CDR3. A D gene is named only where the DNA matches it firmly. Clone size appears in some rows only: once, few, many, or a class for an expanded clone.

CDR3: CASKGRGGTDTQYF
DNA: TGTGCCAGTAAAGGGCGGGGGGGCACAGATACGCAGTATTTT
J: TRBJ2-3
V: TRBV19
D: TRBD2
size: once

CDR3: CASSLVGAGGKETQYF
DNA: TGTGCCAGCAGCTTAGTAGGAGCGGGGGGGAAAGAGACCCAGTACTTC
J: TRBJ2-5
V: TRBV11-2
D: TRBD2
size: -

CDR3: CATRLSGDSYEQYF
DNA: TGTGCCACCAGGTTAAGCGGGGACTCCTACGAGCAGTACTTC
J: TRBJ2-7
V: TRBV15
D: TRBD2
size: -

CDR3: CASSPGTASYEQYF
DNA: TGTGCCAGCAGTCCCGGGACAGCTTCCTACGAGCAGTACTTC
J: TRBJ2-7
V: TRBV6-6
D: TRBD1
size: -

CDR3: CASSTDSPHQETQYF
DNA: TGCGCCAGCAGTACGGACAGTCCCCACCAAGAGACCCAGTACTTC
J: TRBJ2-5
V: TRBV5-1
D: -
size: -

CDR3: CASSPPLRPYEQYF
DNA: TGTGCCAGCAGCCCTCCCCTTCGTCCCTACGAGCAGTACTTC
J: TRBJ2-7
V: TRBV11-2
D: -
size: -

CDR3: CASSLAATSVKETQYF
DNA: TGCGCCAGCAGCTTGGCCGCGACTAGCGTAAAAGAGACCCAGTACTTC
J: TRBJ2-5
V: TRBV5-1
D: TRBD2
size: -

CDR3: CASEGGQGNSPLHF
DNA: TGTGCCAGCGAGGGGGGACAGGGGAATTCACCCCTCCACTTT
J: TRBJ1-6
V: TRBV19
D: TRBD1
size: -

CDR3: CASSPPTGEETQYF
DNA: TGCGCCAGCAGCCCACCCACAGGGGAGGAGACCCAGTACTTC
J: TRBJ2-5
V: TRBV5-1
D: TRBD1
size: -

CDR3: CASSLAAGDARGYTF
DNA: TGCGCCAGCAGCTTGGCGGCAGGGGACGCGCGTGGCTACACCTTC
J: TRBJ1-2
V: TRBV5-1
D: -
size: -

CDR3: CASSAPNQETQYF
DNA: TGTGCCAGCAGCGCCCCCAACCAAGAGACCCAGTACTTC
J: TRBJ2-5
V: TRBV9
D: -
size: -

CDR3: CASSHVGSSYEQYF
DNA: TGTGCCAGCAGTCACGTGGGGAGCTCCTACGAGCAGTACTTC
J: TRBJ2-7
V: TRBV7-9
D: -
size: few

CDR3: CASSLGGRRAYEQYF
DNA: TGTGCCAGCAGCTTAGGGGGCCGTAGGGCCTACGAGCAGTACTTC
J: TRBJ2-7
V: TRBV7-9
D: -
size: -

CDR3: CATHRGGSNYGYTF
DNA: TGTGCCACCCACCGGGGGGGGAGCAACTATGGCTACACCTTC
J: TRBJ1-2
V: TRBV28
D: -
size: once

CDR3: CASKNRGLTNEQYF
DNA: TGTGCCAGCAAGAACAGGGGGTTGACGAACGAGCAGTACTTC
J: TRBJ2-7
V: TRBV6-5
D: TRBD1
size: -

CDR3: CASRWGPQGQETQYF
DNA: TGTGCCAGCAGGTGGGGGCCTCAGGGACAAGAGACCCAGTACTTC
J: TRBJ2-5
V: TRBV6-5
D: -
size: -

CDR3: CASSEGRVIGELFF
DNA: TGTGCCAGCAGTGAAGGCAGGGTGATCGGGGAGCTGTTTTTT
J: TRBJ2-2
V: TRBV2
D: -
size: -

CDR3: CASMYQDDRNTEAFF
DNA: TGTGCCAGCATGTATCAGGACGACAGGAACACTGAAGCTTTCTTT
J: TRBJ1-1
V: TRBV6-5
D: -
size: -

CDR3: CASRTSLSYEQYF
DNA: TGCGCCAGCAGGACTAGCCTTTCCTACGAGCAGTACTTC
J: TRBJ2-7
V: TRBV5-1
D: TRBD2
size: -

CDR3: CASSESSGYGYTF
DNA: TGCGCCAGCAGTGAGTCGAGCGGCTATGGCTACACCTTC
J: TRBJ1-2
V: TRBV10-2
D: -
size: -

CDR3: CASSTGDGQPQHF
DNA: TGTGCCAGCAGTACAGGGGACGGCCAGCCCCAGCATTTT
J: TRBJ1-5
V: TRBV7-9
D: TRBD1
size: -

CDR3: CARSGGRADTQYF
DNA: TGTGCCCGGTCGGGGGGCAGGGCAGATACGCAGTATTTT
J: TRBJ2-3
V: TRBV2
D: -
size: -

CDR3: CASSPAGGVGEAFF
DNA: TGTGCCAGCAGCCCAGCGGGAGGGGTGGGTGAAGCTTTCTTT
J: TRBJ1-1
V: TRBV7-9
D: -
size: few

CDR3: CASSPNQETQYF
DNA: TGTGCCAGCAGTCCCAACCAAGAGACCCAGTACTTC
J: TRBJ2-5
V: TRBV27
D: -
size: -

CDR3: CAISPGGGSPQHF
DNA: TGTGCCATCAGCCCTGGGGGGGGCTCGCCCCAGCATTTT
J: TRBJ1-5
V: TRBV10-3
D: -
size: -

CDR3: CASSGYGTGEKLFF
DNA: TGTGCCAGCAGTGGATACGGGACAGGGGAAAAACTGTTTTTT
J: TRBJ1-4
V: TRBV2
D: TRBD1
size: -

CDR3: CASSRDSVYNEQFF
DNA: TGTGCCAGCAGCCGGGACAGCGTTTACAATGAGCAGTTCTTC
J: TRBJ2-1
V: TRBV6-1
D: TRBD1
size: -

CDR3: CASSYSSSANTGELFF
DNA: TGTGCCAGCAGTTACTCCTCGAGCGCGAACACCGGGGAGCTGTTTTTT
J: TRBJ2-2
V: TRBV6-5
D: -
size: -

CDR3: CASSLVGQGYEQYF
DNA: TGTGCCAGCAGCTTAGTCGGACAGGGGTACGAGCAGTACTTC
J: TRBJ2-7
V: TRBV11-2
D: TRBD1
size: -

CDR3: CASSPQGPHYEQYF
DNA: TGTGCCAGCAGCCCACAGGGACCCCACTACGAGCAGTACTTC
J: TRBJ2-7
V: TRBV7-2
D: -
size: -

CDR3: CASSLGRGGYGYTF
DNA: TGTGCCAGCAGCTTGGGTAGGGGGGGCTATGGCTACACCTTC
J: TRBJ1-2
V: TRBV5-6
D: -
size: once